This T cell receptor beta chain was recorded in a study of blood T cell repertoires in COVID-19. CDR1 is LNHDA, CDR2 SQIVND, per germline (reference sequence). J gave up 4 bases and V 4 bases, and 6 bases lay outside the gene matches. The CDR3 totals 14 residues. The protocol was immunoSEQ multiplex PCR, while the TCRdb copy is restricted to in-frame clones and leaves out a portion. The table has over 150,000 clones, more than 75% seen once. A note on this clone: The identical CDR3 is also encoded by other nucleotide sequences in the sample.

This rearrangement joins TRBV19 to TRBJ2-7; TRBD1 matches at 8 bases. Sequences were obtained from peripheral blood. This clonotype was obtained from a man between 45 and 60 years old who had recovered from COVID-19. The chain's CDR3 is CASSKGQGAYEQYF. CDR3 DNA: TGTGCCAGTAGTAAAGGACAGGGTGCGTACGAGCAGTACTTC.